The rows below give T cell receptor beta chains drawn from one sample of a study of cytomegalovirus exposure and HLA in healthy donors. Here immunoSEQ multiplex PCR was the method, and the copy in TCRdb shows in-frame clones only, minus some. The sample includes more than 55,000 clones, about 80% of them seen just once. Source material: PBMCs. These receptor sequences come from a woman aged 40 to 50 in good health and CMV-seronegative. CDR3s include the opening cysteine and the closing phenylalanine or tryptophan. The order of the fields is J gene, V gene, D gene, clone size, CDR3 DNA, CDR3 protein. D genes are given only for firm matches. Rows may omit the clone size; those that give it use once, few, many or a size class.

j_gene: TRBJ2-1
v_gene: TRBV4-3
d_gene: TRBD1
abundance: -
CDR3nt: TGCGCCAGCAGCCAGCAATTCTCCGGGACAGGCTCCAATGAGCAGTTCTTC
CDR3aa: CASSQQFSGTGSNEQFF

j_gene: TRBJ1-2
v_gene: TRBV6-1
d_gene: -
abundance: -
CDR3nt: TGTGCCAGCACTGGGGACATTTTCCCGTATGGCTACACCTTC
CDR3aa: CASTGDIFPYGYTF

j_gene: TRBJ1-2
v_gene: TRBV27
d_gene: TRBD1
abundance: -
CDR3nt: TGTGCCAGCAGTTCCTTTGGACAGGGTCTGGGGTATGGCTACACCTTC
CDR3aa: CASSSFGQGLGYGYTF

j_gene: TRBJ2-1
v_gene: TRBV10-3
d_gene: -
abundance: -
CDR3nt: TGTGCCATCAAAGGGGGGGGCTCCTACAATGAGCAGTTCTTC
CDR3aa: CAIKGGGSYNEQFF

j_gene: TRBJ1-2
v_gene: TRBV19
d_gene: TRBD1
abundance: -
CDR3nt: TGTGCCAGTAGGGAAGGACAGGCCCGAGGGAACTATGGCTACACCTTC
CDR3aa: CASREGQARGNYGYTF

j_gene: TRBJ2-5
v_gene: TRBV7-8
d_gene: -
abundance: -
CDR3nt: TGTGCCAGCAGCTTGAATGATGGGGGCGCAGAACGGGAGACCCAGTACTTC
CDR3aa: CASSLNDGGAERETQYF

j_gene: TRBJ1-5
v_gene: TRBV15
d_gene: -
abundance: -
CDR3nt: TGTGCCACCAGCCCCACTATGGACATTCCCCCAAAGCATTTT
CDR3aa: CATSPTMDIPPKHF

j_gene: TRBJ1-1
v_gene: TRBV19
d_gene: -
abundance: -
CDR3nt: TGTGCCAGTAGTAAACAGGCCGGTACTGAAGCTTTCTTT
CDR3aa: CASSKQAGTEAFF

j_gene: TRBJ2-5
v_gene: TRBV19
d_gene: TRBD1
abundance: -
CDR3nt: TGTGCCAGTAGTATTGAGACAGGGAGCCAAGAGACCCAGTACTTC
CDR3aa: CASSIETGSQETQYF

j_gene: TRBJ1-1
v_gene: TRBV5-1
d_gene: TRBD1
abundance: -
CDR3nt: TGCGCCAGCAGCTTTAGGGGACAGGGAGGGACTGAAGCTTTCTTT
CDR3aa: CASSFRGQGGTEAFF

j_gene: TRBJ2-3
v_gene: TRBV18
d_gene: -
abundance: few
CDR3nt: TGTGCCAGCTCACTACCGTACTACACGCAGTATTTT
CDR3aa: CASSLPYYTQYF

j_gene: TRBJ2-7
v_gene: TRBV19
d_gene: -
abundance: -
CDR3nt: TGTGCCAGTGGTCAGGGTACAAGGGAGCAGTACTTC
CDR3aa: CASGQGTREQYF

j_gene: TRBJ2-1
v_gene: TRBV27
d_gene: -
abundance: -
CDR3nt: TGTGCCAGCAGTTTCTCTCGGGGGAATGAGCAGTTCTTC
CDR3aa: CASSFSRGNEQFF

j_gene: TRBJ1-2
v_gene: TRBV5-6
d_gene: -
abundance: few
CDR3nt: TGTGCCAGCAGCTTCCGGACAAATCCGACACATGGCTACACCTTC
CDR3aa: CASSFRTNPTHGYTF

j_gene: TRBJ1-5
v_gene: TRBV6-1
d_gene: TRBD1
abundance: -
CDR3nt: TGTGCCAGCATATCTCCGACAGGGCGAAATCAGCCCCAGCATTTT
CDR3aa: CASISPTGRNQPQHF

j_gene: TRBJ1-5
v_gene: TRBV28
d_gene: -
abundance: -
CDR3nt: TGTGCCAGCAACAAAGGGGACAACAATCAGCCCCAGCATTTT
CDR3aa: CASNKGDNNQPQHF

j_gene: TRBJ1-5
v_gene: TRBV9
d_gene: -
abundance: few
CDR3nt: TGTGCCAGCTCTCTGACAGGCGGGAATCAGCCCCAGCATTTT
CDR3aa: CASSLTGGNQPQHF

j_gene: TRBJ2-1
v_gene: TRBV12-5
d_gene: TRBD1
abundance: few
CDR3nt: TGTGCTAGTGGTGAAGGGACAGGGCGCTCCTACAATGAGCAGTTCTTC
CDR3aa: CASGEGTGRSYNEQFF

j_gene: TRBJ2-7
v_gene: TRBV18
d_gene: TRBD1
abundance: -
CDR3nt: TGTGCCAGCTCATCAAGCCAGGGACAGGGGTTCGAGCAGTACTTC
CDR3aa: CASSSSQGQGFEQYF

j_gene: TRBJ2-7
v_gene: TRBV28
d_gene: TRBD1
abundance: -
CDR3nt: TGTGCCAGCTCGATCTACGCCGGGACAGCTCGGGAGCAGTACTTC
CDR3aa: CASSIYAGTAREQYF

j_gene: TRBJ1-2
v_gene: TRBV30
d_gene: TRBD1
abundance: few
CDR3nt: TGTGCCTGGAGTGTTTGGACAGGGCGTGGCTACACCTTC
CDR3aa: CAWSVWTGRGYTF

j_gene: TRBJ2-7
v_gene: TRBV5-4
d_gene: TRBD1
abundance: -
CDR3nt: TGTGCCAGCAGCATGGGCGGGACAGGGGTTCGGGAGCAGTACTTC
CDR3aa: CASSMGGTGVREQYF

j_gene: TRBJ1-1
v_gene: TRBV18
d_gene: -
abundance: few
CDR3nt: TGTGCCAGCTCTTACTTCGGGGGGAACACTGAAGCTTTCTTT
CDR3aa: CASSYFGGNTEAFF

j_gene: TRBJ2-5
v_gene: TRBV27
d_gene: TRBD1
abundance: -
CDR3nt: TGTGCCAGCAGTCACGAGGACAGGGAGGCCCAGTACTTC
CDR3aa: CASSHEDREAQYF

j_gene: TRBJ1-5
v_gene: TRBV28
d_gene: -
abundance: -
CDR3nt: TGTGCCAGCAGTACTAATCAGCCCCAGCATTTT
CDR3aa: CASSTNQPQHF

j_gene: TRBJ2-1
v_gene: TRBV28
d_gene: -
abundance: once
CDR3nt: TGTGCCAGCACCACCGGTGGGGGGGCAGTTGAGCAGTTCTTC
CDR3aa: CASTTGGGAVEQFF

j_gene: TRBJ2-3
v_gene: TRBV15
d_gene: -
abundance: -
CDR3nt: TGTGCCACCAGCAGGGTTACACACAGCGGCAGCACAGATACGCAGTATTTT
CDR3aa: CATSRVTHSGSTDTQYF

j_gene: TRBJ2-1
v_gene: TRBV9
d_gene: TRBD2
abundance: -
CDR3nt: TGTGCCAGCAGCGTATTTGGGAGGGGTGAGCAGTTCTTC
CDR3aa: CASSVFGRGEQFF

j_gene: TRBJ2-1
v_gene: TRBV15
d_gene: TRBD1
abundance: -
CDR3nt: TGTGCCACCAGCAGACCTCACAGGGGTGAGCAGTTCTTC
CDR3aa: CATSRPHRGEQFF

j_gene: TRBJ1-5
v_gene: TRBV19
d_gene: -
abundance: -
CDR3nt: TGTGCCAGTAGTATAGTCAAAGGGAGCGACAATCAGCCCCAGCATTTT
CDR3aa: CASSIVKGSDNQPQHF

j_gene: TRBJ2-7
v_gene: TRBV2
d_gene: TRBD1
abundance: -
CDR3nt: TGTGCCAGCAGTGAATTTGAGGCAGGGGGCGATGACGAGCAGTACTTC
CDR3aa: CASSEFEAGGDDEQYF